The 2 T cell receptor beta chains in this list originate from one sample, sequenced in a study of blood T cell repertoires in COVID-19. Generated by immunoSEQ multiplex PCR, the TCRdb table keeps only in-frame clones and is missing some. The sample lists approximately 220,000 clones; 80% to 90% were seen once. Sequencing was performed on peripheral blood. The receptors originated from a woman aged 40 to 50 with active or convalescent COVID-19.

V usage is TRBV7-9 and J usage is TRBJ1-2; 7 nucleotides line up with TRBD1. J gave up 2 bases and V 5 bases, and 5 bases lay outside the gene matches. CDR3 length equals 14 residues. Germline lookup yields CDR1 SEHNR and CDR2 FQNEAQ (reference sequence). The CDR3 nucleotides are TGTGCCAGCAGCCCGCGGACAGGAAACTATGGCTACACCTTC. Residues: CASSPRTGNYGYTF.

This chain links TRBV11-2 with TRBJ1-3, with D tentatively TRBD1 (5 bases). CDR3 size: 13 residues. CDR1 and CDR2 from the germline V gene are SGHAT and FQNNGV. The ends were cut back, 2 bases at V and 3 bases at J, with 5 bases in the middle. In DNA form, the CDR3 reads TGTGCCAGCAGCTTACAGGGTGGAAACACCATATATTTT. This codes for CASSLQGGNTIYF.